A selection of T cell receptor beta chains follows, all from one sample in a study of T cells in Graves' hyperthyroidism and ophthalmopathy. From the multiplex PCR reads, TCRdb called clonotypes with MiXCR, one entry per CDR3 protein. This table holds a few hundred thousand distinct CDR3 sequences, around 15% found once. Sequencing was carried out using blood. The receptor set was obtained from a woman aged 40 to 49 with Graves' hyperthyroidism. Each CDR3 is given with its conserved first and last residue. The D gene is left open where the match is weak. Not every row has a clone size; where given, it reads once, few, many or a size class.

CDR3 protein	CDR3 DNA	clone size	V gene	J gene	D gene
CASSQSPRGGQPQHF	TGCGCCAGCAGCCAAAGCCCGAGGGGCGGTCAGCCCCAGCATTTT	-	TRBV4-1	TRBJ1-5	-
CASTPGMGLSTDTQYF	TGTGCCAGCACCCCTGGAATGGGGTTAAGCACAGATACGCAGTATTTT	-	TRBV7-2	TRBJ2-3	-
CASSFVFRGDTEAFF	TGTGCCAGCAGTTTCGTTTTTCGGGGTGACACTGAAGCTTTCTTT	few	TRBV6-2/TRBV6-3	TRBJ1-1	-
CASGSAYEQYF	TGTGCCAGCGGCAGTGCCTACGAGCAGTACTTC	many	TRBV7-2	TRBJ2-7	-
CASSFGGGGKLFF	TGTGCCAGCAGTTTTGGGGGGGGGGGAAAACTGTTTTTT	-	TRBV28	TRBJ1-4	-
CASSSSPGHLEAFF	TGTGCCAGCAGTTCCTCACCGGGACACCTTGAAGCTTTCTTT	many	TRBV12-3/TRBV12-4	TRBJ1-1	-
CSARAGTSGRTDTQYF	TGCAGTGCTAGAGCCGGGACTAGCGGACGCACAGATACGCAGTATTTT	many	TRBV20-1	TRBJ2-3	TRBD2
CASSTGSQPQHF	TGTGCCAGCAGTACAGGGAGCCAGCCCCAGCATTTT	-	TRBV27	TRBJ1-5	-
CASRPGAWQPQHF	TGTGCCAGCAGGCCAGGGGCATGGCAGCCCCAGCATTTT	few	TRBV27	TRBJ1-5	-
CASSQAGLFVEQYF	TGTGCCAGCAGCCAAGCGGGACTATTCGTCGAGCAGTACTTC	few	TRBV3-1	TRBJ2-7	TRBD2
CANPTGRLETQYF	TGTGCCAACCCGACAGGGCGGTTAGAGACCCAGTACTTC	few	TRBV27	TRBJ2-5	TRBD1
CASMTYEQYF	TGTGCCAGCATGACCTACGAGCAGTACTTC	many	TRBV7-3	TRBJ2-7	-
CSAARGRETQYF	TGCAGTGCTGCCAGGGGGCGGGAGACCCAGTACTTC	-	TRBV20-1	TRBJ2-5	TRBD1
CASSPSAVAATEAFF	TGTGCCAGCAGCCCCTCGGCGGTGGCAGCCACTGAAGCTTTCTTT	few	TRBV7-3	TRBJ1-1	-
CASSLGRLAGYTDTQYF	TGTGCCAGCAGCTTAGGGCGGCTAGCGGGATACACAGATACGCAGTATTTT	-	TRBV11-2	TRBJ2-3	TRBD2
CASSLTQRGAVETQYF	TGTGCCAGCAGTTTAACGCAGAGAGGGGCGGTAGAGACCCAGTACTTC	many	TRBV28	TRBJ2-5	-
CASSLVGTGYEQYF	TGTGCCAGCAGCTTAGTAGGCACAGGCTACGAGCAGTACTTC	many	TRBV7-2	TRBJ2-7	-
CASSVVSGSLNEQFF	TGTGCCAGCAGCGTAGTAAGCGGGAGCTTGAATGAGCAGTTCTTC	few	TRBV9	TRBJ2-1	TRBD2
CASSPGQAALNTEAFF	TGTGCCAGCAGCCCAGGACAGGCCGCTTTGAACACTGAAGCTTTCTTT	many	TRBV5-8	TRBJ1-1	TRBD1
CSALLAGVNEQFF	TGCAGTGCTTTACTAGCGGGAGTTAATGAGCAGTTCTTC	many	TRBV20-1	TRBJ2-1	TRBD2
CSASGWGGSAGELFF	TGCAGTGCTAGTGGGTGGGGAGGGAGCGCCGGGGAGCTGTTTTTT	few	TRBV20-1	TRBJ2-2	TRBD2
CASSQEASGSRADTQYF	TGTGCCAGCAGCCAAGAAGCCAGCGGGAGTCGCGCAGATACGCAGTATTTT	-	TRBV7-2	TRBJ2-3	TRBD2
CASSLQVPRQETQYF	TGTGCCAGCAGTCTCCAGGTCCCCCGTCAGGAGACCCAGTACTTC	few	TRBV6-2/TRBV6-3	TRBJ2-5	-
CAWTSGRIPETQYF	TGTGCCTGGACTAGCGGGAGAATCCCAGAGACCCAGTACTTC	many	TRBV30	TRBJ2-5	TRBD2
CSALTSGSANVYEQYF	TGCAGTGCCCTGACTAGCGGGAGCGCCAACGTTTACGAGCAGTACTTC	many	TRBV20-1	TRBJ2-7	TRBD2
CASRGHSGNTIYF	TGTGCCAGCCGTGGGCACTCTGGAAACACCATATATTTT	-	TRBV6-2/TRBV6-3	TRBJ1-3	-
CSAEGHSYEQYF	TGCAGTGCTGAGGGACATTCCTACGAGCAGTACTTC	many	TRBV20-1	TRBJ2-7	-
CASSMGSGRYNEQFF	TGTGCCAGTAGTATGGGGAGCGGGAGGTACAATGAGCAGTTCTTC	few	TRBV19	TRBJ2-1	TRBD2
CSARDLLAGSTDTQYF	TGCAGTGCTAGAGATCTACTAGCGGGTTCCACAGATACGCAGTATTTT	-	TRBV20-1	TRBJ2-3	TRBD2
CASSFGDRSPYGYTF	TGTGCCAGCAGTTTCGGGGACAGATCTCCTTATGGCTACACCTTC	-	TRBV12-3/TRBV12-4	TRBJ1-2	TRBD1
CASSESRDRDPEQFF	TGCGCCAGCAGTGAGTCACGGGACAGGGACCCTGAGCAGTTCTTC	many	TRBV10-1	TRBJ2-1	TRBD1
CASSPGGQETQYF	TGTGCCAGCTCACCCGGGGGCCAAGAGACCCAGTACTTC	many	TRBV3-1	TRBJ2-5	-
CASSGWDRSSYNEQFF	TGTGCCAGCAGCGGGTGGGACAGGAGCTCCTACAATGAGCAGTTCTTC	many	TRBV3-1	TRBJ2-1	TRBD1
CAISESLAGGLGNEQFF	TGTGCCATCAGTGAGTCCCTAGCGGGAGGCCTAGGCAATGAGCAGTTCTTC	many	TRBV10-3	TRBJ2-1	TRBD2
CSAVHMGGGSPLHF	TGCAGTGCTGTCCACATGGGAGGAGGGTCACCCCTCCACTTT	-	TRBV20-1	TRBJ1-6	-
CATIGWSDEQFF	TGTGCCACCATCGGGTGGTCTGATGAGCAGTTCTTC	-	TRBV24-1	TRBJ2-1	-
CASSLGLAGGRNEQFF	TGTGCCAGCAGCTTAGGGCTAGCGGGAGGGCGGAATGAGCAGTTCTTC	-	TRBV13	TRBJ2-1	TRBD2
CASSYSMQGLDQPQHF	TGTGCCAGCAGTTACTCGATGCAGGGGCTTGATCAGCCCCAGCATTTT	-	TRBV6-6	TRBJ1-5	-
CASSQWEGVDNEQFF	TGTGCCAGCAGCCAATGGGAGGGCGTTGACAATGAGCAGTTCTTC	many	TRBV3-1	TRBJ2-1	TRBD2
CASSLAELLNNEQFF	TGTGCCAGCAGCTTAGCCGAACTCTTAAACAATGAGCAGTTCTTC	-	TRBV7-8	TRBJ2-1	-
CSARSHGGRGGNEQFF	TGCAGTGCTAGGTCGCATGGCGGGAGGGGAGGCAATGAGCAGTTCTTC	many	TRBV20-1	TRBJ2-1	TRBD2